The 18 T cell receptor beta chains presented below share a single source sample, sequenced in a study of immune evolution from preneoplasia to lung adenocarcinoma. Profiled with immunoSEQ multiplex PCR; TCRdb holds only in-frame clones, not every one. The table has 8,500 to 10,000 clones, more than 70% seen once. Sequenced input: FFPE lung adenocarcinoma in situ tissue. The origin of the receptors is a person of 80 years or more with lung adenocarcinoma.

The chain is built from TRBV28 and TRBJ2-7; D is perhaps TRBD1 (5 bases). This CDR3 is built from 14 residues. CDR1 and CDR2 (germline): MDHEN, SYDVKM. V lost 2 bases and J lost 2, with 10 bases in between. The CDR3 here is CASSLQGYAYEQYF. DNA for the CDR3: TGTGCCAGCAGTTTACAGGGTTACGCCTACGAGCAGTACTTC.

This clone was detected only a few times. The DNA of the CDR3 is TGTGCCAGCAGCCGCTCACAGGGACGAGCTTTCTTT. It is translated as CASSRSQGRAFF. The genes are TRBV11-2 and TRBJ1-1; tentative D call: TRBD1 (6 bases). Germline loops: CDR1 SGHAT, CDR2 FQNNGV. The CDR3 is 12 amino acids. Trimming cost V 5 bases and J 10 bases, with 14 bases left between them.

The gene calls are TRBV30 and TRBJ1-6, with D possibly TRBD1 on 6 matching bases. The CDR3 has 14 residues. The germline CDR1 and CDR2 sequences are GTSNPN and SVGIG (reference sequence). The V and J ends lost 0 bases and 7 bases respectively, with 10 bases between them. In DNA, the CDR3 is TGTGCCTGGAGTGTACGGGACAAGAATTCACCCCTCCACTTT. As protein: CAWSVRDKNSPLHF.

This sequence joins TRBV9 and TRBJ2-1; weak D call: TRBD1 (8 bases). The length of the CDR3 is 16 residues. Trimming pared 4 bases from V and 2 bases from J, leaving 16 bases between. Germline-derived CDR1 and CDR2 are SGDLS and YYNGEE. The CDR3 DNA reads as TGTGCCAGCAGCCCAGGGGGCGGGGGCGCCTACAATGAGCAGTTCTTC. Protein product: CASSPGGGGAYNEQFF. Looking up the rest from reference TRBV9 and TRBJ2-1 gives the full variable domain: DSGVTQTPKHLITATGQRVTLRCSPRSGDLSVYWYQQSLDQGLQFLIQYYNGEERAKGNILERFSAQQFPDLHSELNLSSLELGDSALYFCASSPGGGGAYNEQFFGPGTRLTVL.

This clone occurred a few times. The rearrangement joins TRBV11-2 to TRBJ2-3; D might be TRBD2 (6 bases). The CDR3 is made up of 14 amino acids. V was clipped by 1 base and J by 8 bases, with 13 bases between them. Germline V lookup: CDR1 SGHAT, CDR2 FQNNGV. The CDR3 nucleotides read TGTGCCAGCAGCTTAGGGACTTTGGGGGGTACGCAGTATTTT. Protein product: CASSLGTLGGTQYF.

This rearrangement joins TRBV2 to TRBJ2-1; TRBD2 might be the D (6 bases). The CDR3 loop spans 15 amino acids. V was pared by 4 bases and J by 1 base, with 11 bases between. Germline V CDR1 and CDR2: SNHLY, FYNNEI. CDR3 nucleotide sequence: TGTGCCAGCAGTGGACGGGGGAATTCCTACAATGAGCAGTTCTTC. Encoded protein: CASSGRGNSYNEQFF.

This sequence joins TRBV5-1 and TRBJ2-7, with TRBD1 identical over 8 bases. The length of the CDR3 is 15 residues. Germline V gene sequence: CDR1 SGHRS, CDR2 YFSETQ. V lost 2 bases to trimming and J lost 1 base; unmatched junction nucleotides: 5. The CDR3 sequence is CASSLSGQDSYEQYF. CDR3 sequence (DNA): TGCGCCAGCAGCTTATCGGGACAGGATTCCTACGAGCAGTACTTC.

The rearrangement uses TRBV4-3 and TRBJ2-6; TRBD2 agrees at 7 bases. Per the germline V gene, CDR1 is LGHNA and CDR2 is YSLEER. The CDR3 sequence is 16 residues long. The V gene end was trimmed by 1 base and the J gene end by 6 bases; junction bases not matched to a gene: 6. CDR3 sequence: CASSQAGGFEANVLTF. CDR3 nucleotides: TGCGCCAGCAGCCAAGCCGGGGGGTTTGAGGCCAACGTCCTGACTTTC.

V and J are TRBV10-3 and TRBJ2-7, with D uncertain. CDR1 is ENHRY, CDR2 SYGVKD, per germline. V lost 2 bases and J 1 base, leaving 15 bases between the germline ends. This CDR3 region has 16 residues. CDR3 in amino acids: CAISEPRSAKSYEQYF. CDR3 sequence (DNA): TGTGCCATCAGTGAGCCGAGGTCAGCTAAATCCTACGAGCAGTACTTC.

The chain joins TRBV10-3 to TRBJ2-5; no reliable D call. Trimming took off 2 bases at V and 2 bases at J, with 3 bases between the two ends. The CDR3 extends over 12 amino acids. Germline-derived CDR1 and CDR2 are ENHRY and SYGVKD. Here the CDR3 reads CAISEPQETQYF. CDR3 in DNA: TGTGCCATCAGTGAGCCACAAGAGACCCAGTACTTC.

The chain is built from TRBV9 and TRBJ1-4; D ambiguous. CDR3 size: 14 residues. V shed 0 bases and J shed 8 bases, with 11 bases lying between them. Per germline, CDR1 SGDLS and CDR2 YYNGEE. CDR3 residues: CASSVDGVGEKLFF. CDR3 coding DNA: TGTGCCAGCAGCGTAGATGGGGTGGGGGAAAAACTGTTTTTT.

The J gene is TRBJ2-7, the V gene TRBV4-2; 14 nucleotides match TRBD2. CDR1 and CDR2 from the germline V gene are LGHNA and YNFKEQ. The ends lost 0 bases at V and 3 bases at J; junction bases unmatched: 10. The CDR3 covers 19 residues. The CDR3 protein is CASSQEAGRTSGGNYEQYF. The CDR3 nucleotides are TGTGCCAGCAGCCAAGAGGCAGGCCGGACTAGCGGGGGGAACTACGAGCAGTACTTC.

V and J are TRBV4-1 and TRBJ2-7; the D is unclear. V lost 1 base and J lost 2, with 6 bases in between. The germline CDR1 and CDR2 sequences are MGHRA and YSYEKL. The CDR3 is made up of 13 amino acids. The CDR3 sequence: CASSQVYTYEQYF. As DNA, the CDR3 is TGCGCCAGCAGCCAAGTTTACACCTACGAGCAGTACTTC.

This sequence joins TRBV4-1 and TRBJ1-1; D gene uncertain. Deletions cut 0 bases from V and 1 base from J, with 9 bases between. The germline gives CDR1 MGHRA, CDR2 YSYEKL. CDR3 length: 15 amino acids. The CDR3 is CASSQEATPNTEAFF. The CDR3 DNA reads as TGCGCCAGCAGCCAAGAGGCGACTCCGAACACTGAAGCTTTCTTT.

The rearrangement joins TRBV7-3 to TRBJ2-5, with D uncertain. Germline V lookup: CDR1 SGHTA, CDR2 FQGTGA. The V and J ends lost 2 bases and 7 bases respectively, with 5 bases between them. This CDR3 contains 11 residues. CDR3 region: CASSLLGTQYF. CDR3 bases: TGTGCCAGCAGCTTACTAGGGACCCAGTACTTC.

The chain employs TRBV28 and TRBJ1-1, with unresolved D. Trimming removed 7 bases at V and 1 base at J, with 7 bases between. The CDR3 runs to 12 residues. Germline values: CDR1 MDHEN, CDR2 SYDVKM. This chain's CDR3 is CASNEGNTEAFF. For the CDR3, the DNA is TGTGCCAGCAATGAGGGGAACACTGAAGCTTTCTTT. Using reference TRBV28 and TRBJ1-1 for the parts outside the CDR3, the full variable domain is DVKVTQSSRYLVKRTGEKVFLECVQDMDHENMFWYRQDPGLGLRLIYFSYDVKMKEKGDIPEGYSVSREKKERFSLILESASTNQTSMYLCASNEGNTEAFFGQGTRLTVV.

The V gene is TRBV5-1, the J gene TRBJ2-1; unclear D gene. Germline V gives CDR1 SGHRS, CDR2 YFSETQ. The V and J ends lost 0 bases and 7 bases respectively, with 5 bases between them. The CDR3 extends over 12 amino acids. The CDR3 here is CASSLDRNEQFF. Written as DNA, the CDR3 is TGCGCCAGCAGCTTGGATAGAAATGAGCAGTTCTTC.

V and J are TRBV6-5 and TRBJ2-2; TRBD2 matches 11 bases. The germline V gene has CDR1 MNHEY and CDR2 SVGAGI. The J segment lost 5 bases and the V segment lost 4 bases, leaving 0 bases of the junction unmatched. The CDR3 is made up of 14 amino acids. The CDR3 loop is CASSSSGGTGELFF. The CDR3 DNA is TGTGCCAGCAGTTCTAGCGGGGGGACCGGGGAGCTGTTTTTT.